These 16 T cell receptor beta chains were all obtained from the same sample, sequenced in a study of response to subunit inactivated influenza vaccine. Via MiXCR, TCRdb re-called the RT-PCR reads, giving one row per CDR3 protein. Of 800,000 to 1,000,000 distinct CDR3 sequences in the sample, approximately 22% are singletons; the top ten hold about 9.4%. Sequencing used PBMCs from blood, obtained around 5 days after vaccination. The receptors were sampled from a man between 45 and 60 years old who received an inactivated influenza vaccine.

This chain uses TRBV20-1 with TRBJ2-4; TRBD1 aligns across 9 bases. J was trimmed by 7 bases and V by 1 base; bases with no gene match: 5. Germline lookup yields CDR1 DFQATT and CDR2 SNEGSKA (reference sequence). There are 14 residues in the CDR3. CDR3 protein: CSARVGTGWNIQYF. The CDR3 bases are TGCAGTGCTAGAGTGGGGACAGGGTGGAACATTCAGTACTTC.

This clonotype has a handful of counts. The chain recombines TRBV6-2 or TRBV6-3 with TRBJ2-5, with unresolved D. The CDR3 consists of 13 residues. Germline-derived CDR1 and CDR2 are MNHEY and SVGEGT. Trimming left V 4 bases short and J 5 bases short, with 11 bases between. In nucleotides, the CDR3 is TGTGCCAGCAGTTCCCCAGTAGGGGAGACCCAGTACTTC. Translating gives CASSSPVGETQYF.

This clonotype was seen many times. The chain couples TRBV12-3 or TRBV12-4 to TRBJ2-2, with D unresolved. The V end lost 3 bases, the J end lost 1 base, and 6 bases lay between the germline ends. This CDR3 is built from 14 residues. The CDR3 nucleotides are TGTGCCAGCAGTTTCGCCTTGAACACCGGGGAGCTGTTTTTT. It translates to CASSFALNTGELFF.

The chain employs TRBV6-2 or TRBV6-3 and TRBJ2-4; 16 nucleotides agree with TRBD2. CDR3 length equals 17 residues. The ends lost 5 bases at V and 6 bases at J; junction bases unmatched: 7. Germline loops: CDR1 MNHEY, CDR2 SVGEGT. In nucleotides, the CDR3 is TGTGCCAGCAGTGGACCGGGACTAGCGGGGGGGCCAAACATTCAGTACTTC. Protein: CASSGPGLAGGPNIQYF.

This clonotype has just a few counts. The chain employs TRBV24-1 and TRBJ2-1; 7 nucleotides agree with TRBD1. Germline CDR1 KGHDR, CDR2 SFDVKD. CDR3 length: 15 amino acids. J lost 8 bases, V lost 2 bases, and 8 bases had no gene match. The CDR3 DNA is TGTGCCACCAGTGATTCTAACAGGGGAAAGGATGAGCAGTTCTTC. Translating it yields CATSDSNRGKDEQFF.

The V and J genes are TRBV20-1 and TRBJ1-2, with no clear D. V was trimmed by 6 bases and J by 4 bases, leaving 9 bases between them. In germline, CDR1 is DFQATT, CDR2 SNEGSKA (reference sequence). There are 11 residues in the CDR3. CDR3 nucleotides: TGCAGTGCAGACTCTCCCTATGGCTACACCTTC. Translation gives CSADSPYGYTF.

CDR3 region: CASSGRPGDTQYF. CDR3 DNA: TGTGCCAGCAGCGGCAGACCGGGTGATACGCAGTATTTT. The chain uses TRBV7-8 and TRBJ2-3; no clear D gene. Germline V lookup: CDR1 SGHVS, CDR2 FQNEAQ. V was pared by 5 bases and J by 6 bases, with 12 bases between. This CDR3 has 13 residues.

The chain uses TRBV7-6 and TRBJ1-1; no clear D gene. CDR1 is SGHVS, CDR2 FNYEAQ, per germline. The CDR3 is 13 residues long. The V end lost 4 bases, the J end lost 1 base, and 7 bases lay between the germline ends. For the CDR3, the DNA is TGTGCCAGCAGCTCAAGTCAGAACACTGAAGCTTTCTTT. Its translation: CASSSSQNTEAFF.

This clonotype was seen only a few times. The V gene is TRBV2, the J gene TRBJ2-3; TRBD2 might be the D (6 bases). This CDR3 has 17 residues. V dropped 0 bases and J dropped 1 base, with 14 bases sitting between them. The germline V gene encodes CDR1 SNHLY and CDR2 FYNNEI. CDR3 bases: TGTGCCAGCAGTGAAGCCTCCAAGCGGGTAGGCACAGATACGCAGTATTTT. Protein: CASSEASKRVGTDTQYF.

CDR3 in amino acids: CASSDSGIGQETQYF. Written as DNA, the CDR3 is TGCGCCAGCAGTGATTCAGGGATCGGCCAAGAGACCCAGTACTTC. This chain connects TRBV10-1 to TRBJ2-5; D might be TRBD1 (5 bases). There are 15 residues in the CDR3. V dropped 3 bases and J dropped 1 base, with 12 bases sitting between them. Germline assignment: CDR1 WNHNN and CDR2 SYGVQD (reference sequence).

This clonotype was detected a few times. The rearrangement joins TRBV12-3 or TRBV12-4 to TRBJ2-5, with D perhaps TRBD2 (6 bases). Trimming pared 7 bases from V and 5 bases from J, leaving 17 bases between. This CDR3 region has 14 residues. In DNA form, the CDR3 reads TGTGCCAGCAACGGCGGGGCAGGCCTGGAGACCCAGTACTTC. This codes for CASNGGAGLETQYF.

Here the CDR3 DNA reads TGTGCCAGCAGGAGGGGTGGCGGTACTGAAGCTTTCTTT. Protein: CASRRGGGTEAFF. V usage is TRBV6-1 and J usage is TRBJ1-1; D perhaps matches TRBD1 (5 bases). V lost 6 bases and J 5 bases, leaving 13 bases between the germline ends. The CDR3 spans 13 residues. Germline lookup yields CDR1 MNHNS and CDR2 SASEGT.

CDR3 in amino acids: CASSVPEFGTDTQYF. The CDR3 DNA follows: TGTGCCAGCAGCGTGCCGGAATTCGGCACAGATACGCAGTATTTT. The chain is built from TRBV6-1 and TRBJ2-3, with D hard to call. The CDR3 runs 15 residues. Per the germline V gene, CDR1 is MNHNS and CDR2 is SASEGT. V gave up 6 bases and J gave up 1 base, with 14 bases separating them.

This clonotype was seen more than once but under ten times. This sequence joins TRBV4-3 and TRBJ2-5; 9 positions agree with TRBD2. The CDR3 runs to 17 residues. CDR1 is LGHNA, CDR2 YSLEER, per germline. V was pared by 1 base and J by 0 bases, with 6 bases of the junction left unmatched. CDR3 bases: TGCGCCAGCAGCCAAGGCCGAGCTAGCGGGAACCAAGAGACCCAGTACTTC. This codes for CASSQGRASGNQETQYF.

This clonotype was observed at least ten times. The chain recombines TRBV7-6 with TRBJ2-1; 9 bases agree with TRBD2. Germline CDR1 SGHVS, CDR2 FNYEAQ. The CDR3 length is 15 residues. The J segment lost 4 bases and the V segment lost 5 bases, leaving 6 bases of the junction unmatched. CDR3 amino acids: CASSRGLAGYNEQFF. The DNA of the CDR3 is TGTGCCAGCAGCCGCGGTCTAGCGGGGTACAATGAGCAGTTCTTC.

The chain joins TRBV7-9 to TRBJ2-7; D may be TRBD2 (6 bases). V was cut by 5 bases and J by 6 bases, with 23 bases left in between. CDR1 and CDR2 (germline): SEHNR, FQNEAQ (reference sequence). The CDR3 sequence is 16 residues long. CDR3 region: CASSPPRGTESTEQYF. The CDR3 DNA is TGTGCCAGCAGCCCTCCACGGGGGACCGAGAGCACCGAGCAGTACTTC.